Presented here are 17 T cell receptor beta chains from one specimen sequenced in a study of CD8+CD57+ T cells in acquired aplastic anemia. Both TCR beta VDJ combination and CDR3 sequence profiling were carried out. Genomic DNA was the template for this profiling. One entry per CDR3 protein results from TCRdb running MiXCR on the reads. The table records about 160,000 distinct CDR3 sequences, 70% to 75% of them present only once. Previously, flow cytometry had revealed CD8+CD57+ cell expansion in the patients chosen for sequencing. Sequences were obtained from sorted CD4+, CD8+, or CD8+CD57+ T cells (not recorded which) from PBMCs. The receptors shown here come from a human donor with aplastic anemia.

The V call is TRBV3-1, the J call TRBJ2-3; TRBD2 matches at 7 bases. Germline V gene sequence: CDR1 LGHDT, CDR2 YNNKEL (reference sequence). This CDR3 is 16 amino acids long. The trim removed 4 bases at V and 2 bases at J, leaving 9 bases unmatched. This CDR3 reads CASSPPGRGDTDTQYF. In DNA form, the CDR3 reads TGTGCCAGCAGCCCGCCGGGACGGGGGGACACAGATACGCAGTATTTT.

A single count supports this clonotype. The chain carries TRBV9 and TRBJ2-7; 9 bases line up with TRBD2. Germline loops: CDR1 SGDLS, CDR2 YYNGEE. CDR3 size: 15 residues. V trimming: 0 bases; J trimming: 4 bases; junction bases outside the gene matches: 5. The CDR3 sequence is CASSVAGLAGYEQYF. CDR3 nucleotide sequence: TGTGCCAGCAGCGTAGCTGGCCTAGCGGGATACGAGCAGTACTTC.

By proportion, this clonotype is medium-sized (0.01 to 0.1%). The chain uses TRBV6-4 and TRBJ2-3; TRBD1 aligns across 10 bases. This CDR3 comprises 14 residues. Germline V lookup: CDR1 MRHNA, CDR2 SNTAGT. V was clipped by 4 bases and J by 4 bases; unmatched bases: 2. CDR3 sequence: CASSGQGAADTQYF. DNA of the CDR3: TGTGCCAGCAGTGGACAGGGGGCCGCAGATACGCAGTATTTT.

About this clonotype: The junction and the germline gene differ at one end; a read error may be behind it. The chain combines TRBV7-6 with TRBJ2-1, with no clear D. This CDR3 is built from 13 residues. Germline V lookup: CDR1 SGHVS, CDR2 FNYEAQ. CDR3 DNA sequence: TGTGCCAGCAGCTTAGGGGTGTACAATGGGCAGTTCTTC. Its protein product is CASSLGVYNGQFF.

V gene TRBV13 combines with J gene TRBJ2-1; 11 nucleotides line up with TRBD2. Trimming removed 3 bases from V and 6 bases from J; junction bases left unmatched: 4. Germline CDR1 reads PRHDT; CDR2 reads FYEKMQ (reference sequence). This CDR3 is built from 15 residues. CDR3 sequence reads: CASSLRGTSGNEQFF. CDR3 nucleotide sequence: TGTGCCAGCAGCTTGCGGGGGACTAGCGGCAATGAGCAGTTCTTC. Full variable domain (remainder filled in from reference TRBV13 and TRBJ2-1): AAGVIQSPRHLIKEKRETATLKCYPIPRHDTVYWYQQGPGQDPQFLISFYEKMQSDKGSIPDRFSAQQFSDYHSELNMSSLELGDSALYFCASSLRGTSGNEQFFGPGTRLTVL.

CDR3 bases: TGTGCCAGCAGTGACTCGAACACCGGGGGGGAGCAGTTCTTC. It codes for CASSDSNTGGEQFF. The J gene is TRBJ2-1, the V gene TRBV6-4; the match to TRBD2 covers 7 bases. There are 14 residues in the CDR3. Germline V CDR1 and CDR2: MRHNA, SNTAGT. Trimming cost V 0 bases and J 10 bases; bases outside gene matches: 6.

In this sample, this clonotype turned up once. The chain has TRBV19 and TRBJ2-6; no definite D call. This CDR3 is 17 amino acids long. The V end lost 5 bases, the J end lost 2 bases, and 16 bases lay between the germline ends. CDR1 and CDR2 (germline): LNHDA, SQIVND (reference sequence). The CDR3 bases are TGTGCCAGTAGTCCCGGCAGGCACTCGACTGGGGCCAACGTCCTGACTTTC. This gives the protein CASSPGRHSTGANVLTF. The variable domain in full, completed from reference TRBV19 and TRBJ2-6, reads DGGITQSPKYLFRKEGQNVTLSCEQNLNHDAMYWYRQDPGQGLRLIYYSQIVNDFQKGDIAEGYSVSREKKESFPLTVTSAQKNPTAFYLCASSPGRHSTGANVLTFGAGSRLTVL.

This rearrangement joins TRBV2 to TRBJ1-1, with D possibly TRBD1 on 6 matching bases. This CDR3 spans 14 amino acids. Germline V gene lookup returns CDR1 SNHLY and CDR2 FYNNEI. The V gene lost 6 bases and the J gene lost 5 bases, with 16 bases spanning the gap. As DNA, the CDR3 is TGTGCCAGCAGCAATCTACAGGGTGTGACTGAAGCTTTCTTT. It encodes CASSNLQGVTEAFF.

Comment on this clonotype: A junction end diverges from the germline sequence, so it may reflect a read error. This sequence joins TRBV6-4 and TRBJ2-1; TRBD1 matches at 8 bases. This CDR3 spans 14 amino acids. Germline V lookup: CDR1 MRHNA, CDR2 SNTAGT. Here the CDR3 reads CASSFGQGGNEQVF. CDR3 nucleotide sequence: TGTGCCAGCAGTTTCGGACAGGGAGGAAATGAGCAGGTCTTC.

There are a few counts of this clonotype. The chain's CDR3 is CASRTRNEKLFF. The CDR3, as DNA: TGTGCCAGCAGGACAAGAAATGAAAAACTGTTTTTT. The V and J genes are TRBV7-2 and TRBJ1-4; no firm D call. CDR3 length equals 12 residues. Germline CDR1 SGHTA, CDR2 FQGNSA. V was trimmed by 6 bases and J by 5 bases, leaving 7 bases between them.

The CDR3 here is CASSLYRAEQFF. The CDR3 DNA follows: TGTGCCAGCAGCTTATACAGAGCCGAGCAGTTCTTC. This sequence joins TRBV7-8 and TRBJ2-1; D is uncertain. This CDR3 comprises 12 residues. The germline gives CDR1 SGHVS, CDR2 FQNEAQ. V gave up 2 bases and J gave up 10 bases, with 9 bases separating them.

This clonotype showed up many times. V and J are TRBV20-1 and TRBJ2-2; 8 bases are a match to TRBD1. The CDR3 length is 15 residues. CDR1 DFQATT and CDR2 SNEGSKA come from the germline V gene (reference sequence). V gave up 1 base and J gave up 3 bases; unmatched junction bases: 4. CDR3 DNA sequence: TGCAGTGCTAGAGGAAGGGACAGGTACACCGGGGAGCTGTTTTTT. It specifies CSARGRDRYTGELFF.

The chain has TRBV7-9 and TRBJ1-2; D gene uncertain. V lost 5 bases and J 5 bases, leaving 12 bases between the germline ends. Germline V gives CDR1 SEHNR, CDR2 FQNEAQ (reference sequence). CDR3 length: 13 residues. The CDR3 loop reads CASSLPWEYGYTF. CDR3 DNA sequence: TGTGCCAGCAGCCTCCCTTGGGAATATGGCTACACCTTC.

The sample holds a few counts of this clonotype. V and J are TRBV29-1 and TRBJ1-3; unclear D gene. In germline, CDR1 is SQVTM, CDR2 ANQGSEA. The CDR3 totals 17 residues. V lost 4 bases to trimming and J lost 4 bases, with 23 bases between them. The CDR3 nucleotides are TGCAGCGTTGTGCGAGGTACCACCGAAGGCGGAGGAAACACCATATATTTT. This encodes CSVVRGTTEGGGNTIYF.

This CDR3 is CASNPDSGANVLTF. The CDR3 coding sequence is TGTGCCAGCAATCCGGACTCTGGGGCCAACGTCCTGACTTTC. The chain links TRBV2 to TRBJ2-6; D call uncertain. V lost 7 bases and J 0 bases, leaving 7 bases between the germline ends. CDR1 SNHLY and CDR2 FYNNEI come from the germline V gene. The CDR3 loop spans 14 amino acids. Supplemented by reference TRBV2 and TRBJ2-6, the full variable domain reads EPEVTQTPSHQVTQMGQEVILRCVPISNHLYFYWYRQILGQKVEFLVSFYNNEISEKSEIFDDQFSVERPDGSNFTLKIRSTKLEDSAMYFCASNPDSGANVLTFGAGSRLTVL.

The CDR3: CASSYSNSGGQPQHF. CDR3 sequence (DNA): TGTGCCAGCAGTTACTCGAATTCGGGGGGTCAGCCCCAGCATTTT. The V gene is TRBV6-2 or TRBV6-3, the J gene TRBJ1-5; D perhaps matches TRBD1 (5 bases). Germline assignment: CDR1 MNHEY and CDR2 SVGEGT. V shed 0 bases and J shed 6 bases, with 12 bases lying between them. The CDR3 runs 15 residues.

V is TRBV7-7 and J is TRBJ1-6; possible D gene TRBD1, 6 bases. Germline lookup yields CDR1 SSHAT and CDR2 FNYEAQ (reference sequence). The CDR3 is 14 amino acids. Trimming stripped 3 bases from V and 7 bases from J, with 10 bases between. The CDR3 here is CASSLGHPNSPLHF. The CDR3 region has the DNA TGTGCCAGCAGCTTGGGACATCCAAATTCACCCCTCCACTTT.